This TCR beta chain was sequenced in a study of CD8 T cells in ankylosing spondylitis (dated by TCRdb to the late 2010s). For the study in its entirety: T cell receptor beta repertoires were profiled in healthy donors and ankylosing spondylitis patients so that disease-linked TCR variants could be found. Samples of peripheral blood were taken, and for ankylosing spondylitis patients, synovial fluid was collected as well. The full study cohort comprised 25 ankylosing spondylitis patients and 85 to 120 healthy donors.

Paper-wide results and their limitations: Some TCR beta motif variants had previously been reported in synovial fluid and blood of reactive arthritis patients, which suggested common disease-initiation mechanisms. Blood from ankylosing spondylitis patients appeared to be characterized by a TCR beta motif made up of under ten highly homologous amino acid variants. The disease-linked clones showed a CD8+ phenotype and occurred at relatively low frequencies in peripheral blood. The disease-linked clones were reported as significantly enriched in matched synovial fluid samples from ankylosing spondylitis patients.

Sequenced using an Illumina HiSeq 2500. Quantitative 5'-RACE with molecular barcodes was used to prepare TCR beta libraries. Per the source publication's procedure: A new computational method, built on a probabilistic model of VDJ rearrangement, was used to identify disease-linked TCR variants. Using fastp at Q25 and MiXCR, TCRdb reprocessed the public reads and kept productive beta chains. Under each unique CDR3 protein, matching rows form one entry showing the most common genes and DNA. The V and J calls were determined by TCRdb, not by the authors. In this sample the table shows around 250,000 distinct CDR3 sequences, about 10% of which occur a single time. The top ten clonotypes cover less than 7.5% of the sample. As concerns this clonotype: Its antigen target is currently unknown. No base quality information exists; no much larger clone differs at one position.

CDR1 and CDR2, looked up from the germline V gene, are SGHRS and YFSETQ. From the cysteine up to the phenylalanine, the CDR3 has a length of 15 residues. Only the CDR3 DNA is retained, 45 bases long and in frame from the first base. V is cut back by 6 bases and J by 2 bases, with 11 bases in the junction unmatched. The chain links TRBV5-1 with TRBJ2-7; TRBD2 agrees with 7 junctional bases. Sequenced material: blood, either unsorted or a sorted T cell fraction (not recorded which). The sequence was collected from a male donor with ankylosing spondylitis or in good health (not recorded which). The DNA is TGCGCCAGCAACCCAACCCCGGGACTACCCTACGAGCAGTACTTC. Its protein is CASNPTPGLPYEQYF.